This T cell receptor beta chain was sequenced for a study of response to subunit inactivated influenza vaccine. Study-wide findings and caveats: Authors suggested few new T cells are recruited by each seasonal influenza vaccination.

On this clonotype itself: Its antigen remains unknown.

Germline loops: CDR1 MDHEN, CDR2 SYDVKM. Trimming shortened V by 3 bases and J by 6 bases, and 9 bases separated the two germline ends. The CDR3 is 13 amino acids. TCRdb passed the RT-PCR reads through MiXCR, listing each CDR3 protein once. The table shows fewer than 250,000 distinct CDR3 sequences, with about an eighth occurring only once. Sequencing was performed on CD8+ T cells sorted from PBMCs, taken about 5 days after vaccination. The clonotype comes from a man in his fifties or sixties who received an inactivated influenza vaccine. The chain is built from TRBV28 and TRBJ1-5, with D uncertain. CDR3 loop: CASSFPAGQPQHF. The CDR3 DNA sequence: TGTGCCAGCAGTTTCCCCGCGGGTCAGCCCCAGCATTTT.